What follows is one T cell receptor (beta chain) and its context. The antigen remains undetermined. The data are from a study of blood T cells in healthy people across ages. The study's findings and limits: Correlation between TCR beta diversity and naive T cell percentage was strong.

Primed by a sample-barcoded 5' primer and a J-beta primer mix, a second PCR proceeded for roughly 7 to 11 cycles. TCRdb re-called the 5' RACE reads with MiXCR, one entry per CDR3 protein. The sample holds more than 550,000 distinct CDR3 sequences, approximately 22% seen once. The CDR3 spans 11 residues. The sample taken for sequencing was blood. J is TRBJ2-5 and V is TRBV12-3 or TRBV12-4, with D possibly matching TRBD2 (5 bases). The J call may be incorrect, as the DNA end agrees better with TRBJ2-1. The receptor's source is a man in his 70s in good health. The DNA for the CDR3 is TGTGCCAGCAGTCCAAGGGAGGAGCAGTTCTTC. Translation gives CASSPREEQFF.